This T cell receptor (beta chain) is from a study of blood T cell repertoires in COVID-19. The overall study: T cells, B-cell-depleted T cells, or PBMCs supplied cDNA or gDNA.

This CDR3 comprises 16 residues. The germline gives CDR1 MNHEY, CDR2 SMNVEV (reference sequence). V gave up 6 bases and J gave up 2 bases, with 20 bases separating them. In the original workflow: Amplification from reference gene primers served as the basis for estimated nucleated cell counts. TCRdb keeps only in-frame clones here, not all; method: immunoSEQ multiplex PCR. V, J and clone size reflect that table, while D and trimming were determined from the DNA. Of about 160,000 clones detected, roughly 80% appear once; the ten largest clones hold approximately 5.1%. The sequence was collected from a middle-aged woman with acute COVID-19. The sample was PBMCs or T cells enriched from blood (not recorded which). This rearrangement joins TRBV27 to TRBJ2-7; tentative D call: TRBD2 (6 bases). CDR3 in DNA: TGTGCCAGCAGCCCCACCGGACTAAGTCCGGCCTACGAGCAGTACTTC. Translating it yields CASSPTGLSPAYEQYF.